The 20 T cell receptor beta chains below come from one sample, sequenced in a study of cytomegalovirus exposure and HLA in healthy donors (dated by TCRdb to 2015 to 2018). Library construction relied on the immunoSEQ multiplex PCR assay. Sourced from immuneACCESS, this table was stored by TCRdb with only in-frame sequences that have V and J called. A share of the clones is absent; for the studies checked, an unresolved V gene accounts for under half, and the remainder has no known explanation. The sample table lists some 130,000 clones, roughly 90% of them with a count of one. The ten largest clonotypes hold about 6% of the sample. Material for sequencing was PBMCs. All receptors derive from a woman in her late teens or twenties in good health and CMV-seropositive.

This chain connects TRBV7-8 to TRBJ2-1; D gene uncertain. Germline V gene sequence: CDR1 SGHVS, CDR2 FQNEAQ. V was cut by 2 bases and J by 5 bases, with 13 bases left in between. The CDR3 totals 15 residues. The CDR3 here is CASSLSPELHNEQFF. The CDR3 DNA is TGTGCCAGCAGCTTATCCCCGGAACTACACAATGAGCAGTTCTTC.

This chain uses TRBV7-3 with TRBJ2-1; D not certain. Germline values: CDR1 SGHTA, CDR2 FQGTGA. Trimming removed 4 bases at V and 0 bases at J, with 13 bases between. There are 16 residues in the CDR3. As DNA, the CDR3 is TGTGCCAGCAGCTCCCAATCTACTCGCTCCTACAATGAGCAGTTCTTC. Protein: CASSSQSTRSYNEQFF.

V is TRBV27 and J is TRBJ2-7; 9 bases agree with TRBD2. In germline, CDR1 is MNHEY, CDR2 SMNVEV (reference sequence). CDR3 length equals 14 residues. Trimming took 3 bases from V and 2 from J; bases not matched to a gene: 2. CDR3 sequence (DNA): TGTGCCAGCAGTTTGGCGGGAGGGGCCTACGAGCAGTACTTC. Translation gives CASSLAGGAYEQYF.

This sequence joins TRBV5-1 and TRBJ2-7; perhaps TRBD2 as D (7 bases). CDR1 SGHRS and CDR2 YFSETQ come from the germline V gene. Trimming cost V 4 bases and J 0 bases, with 8 bases left between them. This CDR3 region has 13 residues. CDR3 protein: CASSRGASYEQYF. CDR3 in DNA: TGCGCCAGCAGCCGGGGGGCCTCCTACGAGCAGTACTTC.

The chain carries TRBV7-2 and TRBJ1-5; 7 positions agree with TRBD1. Germline-derived CDR1 and CDR2 are SGHTA and FQGNSA. The CDR3 is 15 amino acids. J lost 7 bases, V lost 2 bases, and 8 bases had no gene match. As DNA, the CDR3 is TGTGCCAGCAGCTTATCATCGGCAGGGGGGCAGCCCCAGCATTTT. Amino acids: CASSLSSAGGQPQHF.

V and J are TRBV18 and TRBJ2-2; 8 nucleotides line up with TRBD1. The V segment lost 8 bases and the J segment 1 base; nucleotides outside the gene matches: 15. From germline, CDR1 is KGHSH and CDR2 LQKENI. CDR3 length equals 18 residues. The chain's CDR3 is CASARDLYRGKNTGELFF. The CDR3 bases are TGTGCCAGCGCAAGGGATCTTTACAGGGGGAAGAACACCGGGGAGCTGTTTTTT.

This clone was detected once. The chain recombines TRBV14 with TRBJ2-7; 8 nucleotides line up with TRBD1. This CDR3 spans 16 amino acids. V shed 3 bases and J 0 bases; nucleotides not matched to a gene: 7. The germline V gene has CDR1 SGHDN and CDR2 FVKESK. CDR3 bases: TGTGCCAGCAGCCACTGGACAGGGCCGAGCTCCTACGAGCAGTACTTC. Protein sequence: CASSHWTGPSSYEQYF.

This clone has just one count. The rearrangement joins TRBV7-9 to TRBJ1-1; D is unresolved. The germline V gene encodes CDR1 SEHNR and CDR2 FQNEAQ (reference sequence). V was shortened by 7 bases and J by 1 base, with 10 bases between the two germline ends. CDR3 length equals 13 residues. CDR3 DNA: TGTGCCAGCACCCTTTCAGAGAACACTGAAGCTTTCTTT. It specifies CASTLSENTEAFF.

This CDR3 is CASGTSGAYGYTF. For the CDR3, the DNA is TGTGCCAGCGGAACCAGTGGGGCCTATGGCTACACCTTC. This chain uses TRBV7-8 with TRBJ1-2, with a weak D call TRBD1 (5 bases). The CDR3 spans 13 residues. In germline, CDR1 is SGHVS, CDR2 FQNEAQ. The V end lost 8 bases, the J end lost 4 bases, and 14 bases lay between the germline ends.

V gene TRBV9 combines with J gene TRBJ2-1; 8 bases match TRBD1. The V and J ends lost 4 bases and 3 bases, in that order; junction bases with no gene match: 18. This CDR3 has 19 amino acids. Germline values: CDR1 SGDLS, CDR2 YYNGEE. The CDR3 loop reads CASSNNAPDRGDFYNEQFF. The DNA of the CDR3 is TGTGCCAGCAGCAACAATGCTCCTGACAGGGGAGATTTCTACAATGAGCAGTTCTTC.

The gene calls are TRBV9 and TRBJ2-3; a possible D gene is TRBD2 (7 bases). Looked up from germline, CDR1 is SGDLS and CDR2 is YYNGEE. Trimming removed 3 bases at V and 2 bases at J, with 13 bases between. The CDR3 is 15 amino acids. The CDR3 DNA is TGTGCCAGCAGCGACCGGGGGGCCTCCACAGATACGCAGTATTTT. Translating it yields CASSDRGASTDTQYF.

The V and J genes are TRBV6-6 and TRBJ1-3, with 9 bases aligning to TRBD1. From germline, CDR1 is MNHNY and CDR2 SVGAGI (reference sequence). With V trimmed by 2 bases and J by 4 bases, 3 bases remained unmatched. The CDR3 covers 15 residues. CDR3 bases: TGTGCCAGCAGTTACCAGACAGGGGGGGGAAACACCATATATTTT. This gives the protein CASSYQTGGGNTIYF.

This chain joins TRBV30 and TRBJ2-2; 7 bases map to TRBD1. CDR1 GTSNPN and CDR2 SVGIG come from the germline V gene (reference sequence). V dropped 2 bases and J dropped 6; count of bases not matched to a gene: 6. This CDR3 spans 14 amino acids. The CDR3 loop is CAWSSWQGAGELFF. Written as DNA, the CDR3 is TGTGCCTGGAGTAGTTGGCAGGGGGCCGGGGAGCTGTTTTTT.

The chain is built from TRBV5-1 and TRBJ2-7; D is unresolved. CDR1 is SGHRS, CDR2 YFSETQ, per germline. CDR3 length: 14 amino acids. V was pared by 2 bases and J by 0 bases, with 9 bases between. The CDR3 spells CASSFAVGSYEQYF. CDR3 nucleotide sequence: TGCGCCAGCAGCTTCGCGGTCGGCTCCTACGAGCAGTACTTC. The variable domain in full, completed from reference TRBV5-1 and TRBJ2-7, reads KAGVTQTPRYLIKTRGQQVTLSCSPISGHRSVSWYQQTPGQGLQFLFEYFSETQRNKGNFPGRFSGRQFSNSRSEMNVSTLELGDSALYLCASSFAVGSYEQYFGPGTRLTVT.

Here the CDR3 DNA reads TGTGCCAGCAGCTCCAGCGGGAGCCTCAGCACAGATACGCAGTATTTT. It is translated as CASSSSGSLSTDTQYF. The J gene is TRBJ2-3, the V gene TRBV7-2; 8 positions match TRBD2. The CDR3 covers 16 residues. V shed 4 bases, J shed 0 bases, and the junction held 6 bases outside the gene matches. Germline CDR1 is SGHTA and CDR2 is FQGNSA.

CDR3 loop: CASSTPYQETQYF. CDR3 nucleotide sequence: TGTGCCAGCAGTACACCGTACCAAGAGACCCAGTACTTC. V and J are TRBV2 and TRBJ2-5; D is unclear. The germline V gene encodes CDR1 SNHLY and CDR2 FYNNEI. The V gene lost 5 bases and the J gene lost 0 bases, with 7 bases spanning the gap. The CDR3 extends over 13 amino acids.

The genes are TRBV6-6 and TRBJ2-7, with D possibly TRBD2 on 6 matching bases. Germline CDR1 and CDR2: MNHNY and SVGAGI (reference sequence). Trimming removed 5 bases from V and 2 bases from J, with 10 bases in between. The CDR3 runs 13 residues. The CDR3 loop reads CASSPRDPYEQYF. The DNA for the CDR3 is TGTGCCAGCAGTCCGCGGGACCCCTACGAGCAGTACTTC.

The gene calls are TRBV7-2 and TRBJ2-3; D is ambiguous. V was cut by 5 bases and J by 2 bases, with 8 bases left in between. Germline V gene data show CDR1 as SGHTA and CDR2 as FQGNSA. The CDR3 runs to 13 residues. DNA for the CDR3: TGTGCCAGCAGCCAGGCGATCACAGATACGCAGTATTTT. Its protein product is CASSQAITDTQYF.

The CDR3, as DNA: TGTGCCTGGAGGGACAGACGTTTTTACGAGCAGTACTTC. Amino acid sequence: CAWRDRRFYEQYF. The chain uses TRBV30 and TRBJ2-7, with D possibly being TRBD1 (6 bases). The germline V and J ends were trimmed by 3 bases and 4 bases, with 13 bases remaining between them. Per germline, CDR1 GTSNPN and CDR2 SVGIG (reference sequence). The CDR3 spans 13 residues.

The chain couples TRBV6-4 to TRBJ2-3, with no clear D. The CDR3 extends over 14 amino acids. Trimming shortened V by 3 bases and J by 6 bases, and 13 bases separated the two germline ends. Germline V gives CDR1 MRHNA, CDR2 SNTAGT. CDR3 loop: CASSESGGRDTQYF. The CDR3 region has the DNA TGTGCCAGCAGTGAGTCCGGTGGCAGGGATACGCAGTATTTT.